The text below deals with one TCR beta chain. Antigen unknown. This sample stems from a study of beta chain features in type 1 diabetes. Overall study results and limits: When Type 1 diabetes patients were examined, their TCRB CDR3s proved moderately but significantly shorter in all four CD4+ subsets.

Expressed TCRB transcripts were sequenced after all isolated RNA was converted to cDNA. The method was immunoSEQ multiplex PCR; TCRdb's version includes in-frame clones alone and lacks a portion of them. The sample has about 700,000 clones, around 15% seen once. The CDR3 sequence is 16 residues long. Germline CDR1 and CDR2: SEHNR and FQNEAQ (reference sequence). Trimming took 0 bases from V and 2 from J; bases not matched to a gene: 3. This chain links TRBV7-9 with TRBJ2-5; 10 positions agree with TRBD1. The sample was naive CD4+ T cells from blood. The origin of this receptor is a man younger than 35 with type 1 diabetes. In DNA, the CDR3 is TGTGCCAGCAGCTTAGCGCGGACAGGGGGTCAAGAGACCCAGTACTTC. Encoded protein: CASSLARTGGQETQYF.